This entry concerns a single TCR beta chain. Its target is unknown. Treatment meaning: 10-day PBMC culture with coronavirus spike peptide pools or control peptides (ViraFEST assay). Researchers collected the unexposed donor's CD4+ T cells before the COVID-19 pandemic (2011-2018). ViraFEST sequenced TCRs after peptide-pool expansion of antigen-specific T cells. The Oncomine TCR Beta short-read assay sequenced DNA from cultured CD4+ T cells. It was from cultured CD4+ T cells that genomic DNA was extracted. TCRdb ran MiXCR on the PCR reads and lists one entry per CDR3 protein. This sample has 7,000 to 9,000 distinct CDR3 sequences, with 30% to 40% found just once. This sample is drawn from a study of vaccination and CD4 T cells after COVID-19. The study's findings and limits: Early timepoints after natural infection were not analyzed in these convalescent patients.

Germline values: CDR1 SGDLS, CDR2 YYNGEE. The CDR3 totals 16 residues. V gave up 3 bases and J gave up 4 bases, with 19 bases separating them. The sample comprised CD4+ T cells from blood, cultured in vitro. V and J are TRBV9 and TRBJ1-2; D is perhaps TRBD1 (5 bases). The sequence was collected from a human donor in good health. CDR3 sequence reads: CASSAFGGSSGYGYTF. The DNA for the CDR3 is TGTGCCAGCAGCGCCTTTGGGGGAAGTTCCGGCTATGGCTACACCTTC.